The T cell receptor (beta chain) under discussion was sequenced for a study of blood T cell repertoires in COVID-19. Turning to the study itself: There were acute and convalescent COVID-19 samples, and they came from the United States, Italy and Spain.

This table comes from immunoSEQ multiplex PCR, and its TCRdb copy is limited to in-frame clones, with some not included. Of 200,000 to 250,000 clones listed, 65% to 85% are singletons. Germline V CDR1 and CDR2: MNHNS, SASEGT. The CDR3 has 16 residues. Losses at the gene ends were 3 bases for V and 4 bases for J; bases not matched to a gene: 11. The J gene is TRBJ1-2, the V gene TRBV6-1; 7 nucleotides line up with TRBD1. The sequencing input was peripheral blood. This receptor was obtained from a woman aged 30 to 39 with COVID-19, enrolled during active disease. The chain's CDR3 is CASSESPDRAFYGYTF. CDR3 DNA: TGTGCCAGCAGTGAGTCCCCAGACAGGGCTTTCTATGGCTACACCTTC.